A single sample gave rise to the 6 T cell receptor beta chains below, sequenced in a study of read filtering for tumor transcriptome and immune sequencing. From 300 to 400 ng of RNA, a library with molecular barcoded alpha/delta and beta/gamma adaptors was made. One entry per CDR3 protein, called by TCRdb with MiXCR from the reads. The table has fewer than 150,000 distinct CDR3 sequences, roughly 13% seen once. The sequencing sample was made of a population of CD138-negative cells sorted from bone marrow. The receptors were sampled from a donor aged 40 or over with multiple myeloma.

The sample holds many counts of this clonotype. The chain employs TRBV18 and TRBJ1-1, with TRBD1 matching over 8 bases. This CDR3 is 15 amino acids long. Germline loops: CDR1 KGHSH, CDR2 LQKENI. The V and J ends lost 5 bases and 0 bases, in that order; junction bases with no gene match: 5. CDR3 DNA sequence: TGTGCCAGCTCAGAGAGGACAGGGCTGAACACTGAAGCTTTCTTT. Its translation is CASSERTGLNTEAFF.

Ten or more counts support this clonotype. The DNA for the CDR3 is TGTGCCAGCAGCCGAACTGTCCAAGGAAGTACTGAAGCTTTCTTT. The encoded protein is CASSRTVQGSTEAFF. V and J are TRBV2 and TRBJ1-1; D is ambiguous. The CDR3 runs to 15 residues. Germline assignment: CDR1 SNHLY and CDR2 FYNNEI. Between the trimmed V and J ends, which lost 6 bases and 5 bases, there was a span of 19 bases.

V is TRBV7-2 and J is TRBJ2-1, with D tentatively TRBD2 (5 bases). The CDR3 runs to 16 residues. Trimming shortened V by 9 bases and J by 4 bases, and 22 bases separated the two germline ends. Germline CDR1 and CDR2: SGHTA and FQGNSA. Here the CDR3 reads CASKPRNSVGYNEQFF. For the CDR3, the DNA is TGTGCCAGTAAACCCAGGAATAGCGTGGGATACAATGAGCAGTTCTTC.

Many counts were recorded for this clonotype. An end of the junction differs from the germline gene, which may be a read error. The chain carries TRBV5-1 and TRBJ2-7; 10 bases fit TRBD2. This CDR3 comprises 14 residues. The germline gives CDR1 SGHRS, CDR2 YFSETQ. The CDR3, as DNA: TGCGCCAGCAGCTTGGGGCTTAGCGGGAGGAACAAAAACTTC. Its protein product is CASSLGLSGRNKNF.

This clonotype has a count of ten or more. CDR3 in DNA: TGTGCCAGCAGTATCGGGACAGCCCTTTACTCACCCCTCCACTTT. Translating gives CASSIGTALYSPLHF. The V gene is TRBV28, the J gene TRBJ1-6; TRBD1 aligns across 7 bases. Germline values: CDR1 MDHEN, CDR2 SYDVKM. J gave up 10 bases and V 5 bases, and 11 bases lay outside the gene matches. The CDR3 has 15 amino acids.

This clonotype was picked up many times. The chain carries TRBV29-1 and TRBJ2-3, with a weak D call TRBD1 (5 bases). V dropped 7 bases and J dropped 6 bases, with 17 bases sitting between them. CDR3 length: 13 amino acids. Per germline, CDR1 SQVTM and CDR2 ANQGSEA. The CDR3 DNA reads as TGCAGCGGGGCGGCAGGGATTGGGGATACGCAGTATTTT. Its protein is CSGAAGIGDTQYF.